Detailed here is one T cell receptor (beta chain). Germline CDR1 is MNHNS and CDR2 is SASEGT. With V trimmed by 1 base and J by 3 bases, 3 bases remained unmatched. The length of the CDR3 is 15 residues. This sample is drawn from a study of T cell changes during pregnancy in multiple sclerosis. Sequencing was performed with immunoSEQ multiplex PCR; in TCRdb, only in-frame clones are kept and a portion is missing. This sample carries more than 45,000 clones, about 93% of them seen once, and the ten largest clones take 0.4% to 0.6%. This chain links TRBV6-1 with TRBJ2-7; 10 positions match TRBD2. This clonotype was sampled from a female donor with multiple sclerosis, enrolled in a pregnancy study. The sequencing used CD4+ T cells from peripheral blood mononuclear cells, collected in the first trimester of pregnancy. The CDR3 loop is CASSEGAGGLYEQYF. The CDR3 DNA reads as TGTGCCAGCAGTGAAGGAGCGGGGGGGCTCTACGAGCAGTACTTC.